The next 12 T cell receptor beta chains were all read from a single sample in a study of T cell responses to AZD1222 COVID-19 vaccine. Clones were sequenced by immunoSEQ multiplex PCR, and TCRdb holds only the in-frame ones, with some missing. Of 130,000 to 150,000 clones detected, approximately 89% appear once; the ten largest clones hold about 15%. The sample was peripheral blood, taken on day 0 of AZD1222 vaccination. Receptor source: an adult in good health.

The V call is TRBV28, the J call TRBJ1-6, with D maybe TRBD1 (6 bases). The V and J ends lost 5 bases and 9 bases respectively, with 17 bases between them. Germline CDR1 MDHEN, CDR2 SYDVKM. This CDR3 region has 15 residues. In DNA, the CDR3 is TGTGCCAGCAGTCCCTCCAGGGGAAGGTTTTCACCCCTCCACTTT. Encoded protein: CASSPSRGRFSPLHF. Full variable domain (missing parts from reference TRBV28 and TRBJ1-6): DVKVTQSSRYLVKRTGEKVFLECVQDMDHENMFWYRQDPGLGLRLIYFSYDVKMKEKGDIPEGYSVSREKKERFSLILESASTNQTSMYLCASSPSRGRFSPLHFGNGTRLTVT.

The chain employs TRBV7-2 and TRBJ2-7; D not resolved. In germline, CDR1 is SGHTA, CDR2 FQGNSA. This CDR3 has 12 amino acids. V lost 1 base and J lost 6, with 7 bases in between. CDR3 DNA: TGTGCCAGCAGCTTAGGGCTCACCGAGCAGTACTTC. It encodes CASSLGLTEQYF.

CDR3 residues: CASSLHPPGTEAFF. The CDR3 nucleotides are TGTGCCAGCAGCTTGCACCCACCGGGCACTGAAGCTTTCTTT. The J gene is TRBJ1-1, the V gene TRBV7-9; D gene unclear. CDR1 is SEHNR, CDR2 FQNEAQ, per germline (reference sequence). V gave up 3 bases and J gave up 4 bases, with 12 bases separating them. The CDR3 consists of 14 residues.

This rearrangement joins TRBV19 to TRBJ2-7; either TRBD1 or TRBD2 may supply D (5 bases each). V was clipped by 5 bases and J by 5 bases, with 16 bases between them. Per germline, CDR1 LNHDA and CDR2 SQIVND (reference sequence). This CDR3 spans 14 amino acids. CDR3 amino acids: CASSLWDGENEQYF. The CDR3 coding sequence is TGTGCCAGTAGTCTTTGGGACGGCGAAAACGAGCAGTACTTC.

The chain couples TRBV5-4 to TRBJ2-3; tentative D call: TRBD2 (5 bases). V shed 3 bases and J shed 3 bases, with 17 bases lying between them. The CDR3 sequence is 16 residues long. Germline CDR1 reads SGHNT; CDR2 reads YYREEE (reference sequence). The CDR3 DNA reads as TGTGCCAGCAGCTCCGGGAATTTAATTAAGACAGATACGCAGTATTTT. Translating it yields CASSSGNLIKTDTQYF.

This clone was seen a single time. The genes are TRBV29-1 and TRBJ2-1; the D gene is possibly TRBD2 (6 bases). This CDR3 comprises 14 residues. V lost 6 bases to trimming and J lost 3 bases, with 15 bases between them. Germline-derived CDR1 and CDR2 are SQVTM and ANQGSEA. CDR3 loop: CSVDLGLLYNEQFF. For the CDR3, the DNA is TGCAGCGTCGATTTGGGACTCCTCTACAATGAGCAGTTCTTC.

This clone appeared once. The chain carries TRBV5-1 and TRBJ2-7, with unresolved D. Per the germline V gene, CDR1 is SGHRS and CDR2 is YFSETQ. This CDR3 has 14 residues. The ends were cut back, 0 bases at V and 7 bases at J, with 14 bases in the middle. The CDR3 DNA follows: TGCGCCAGCAGCTTGGGACGAAGGGTTGGAGAGCAGTACTTC. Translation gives CASSLGRRVGEQYF.

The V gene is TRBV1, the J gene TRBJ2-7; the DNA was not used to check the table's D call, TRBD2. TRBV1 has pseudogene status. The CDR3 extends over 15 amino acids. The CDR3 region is CTSSQDRGLAPEQYF. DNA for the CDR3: TGCACCAGCAGCCAAGATCGGGGACTCGCCCCCGAGCAGTACTTC.

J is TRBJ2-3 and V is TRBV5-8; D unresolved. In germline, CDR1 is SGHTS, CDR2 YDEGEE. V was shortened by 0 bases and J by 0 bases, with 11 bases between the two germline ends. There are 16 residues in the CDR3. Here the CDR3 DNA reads TGTGCCAGCAGCTTGGCCACAGCCACTAGCACAGATACGCAGTATTTT. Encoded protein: CASSLATATSTDTQYF.

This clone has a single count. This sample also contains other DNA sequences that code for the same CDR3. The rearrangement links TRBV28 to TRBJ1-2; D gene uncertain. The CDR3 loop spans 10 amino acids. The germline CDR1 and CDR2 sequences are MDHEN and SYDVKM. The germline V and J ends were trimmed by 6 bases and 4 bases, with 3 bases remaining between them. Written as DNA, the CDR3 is TGTGCCAGCAGACTCTATGGCTACACCTTC. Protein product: CASRLYGYTF.

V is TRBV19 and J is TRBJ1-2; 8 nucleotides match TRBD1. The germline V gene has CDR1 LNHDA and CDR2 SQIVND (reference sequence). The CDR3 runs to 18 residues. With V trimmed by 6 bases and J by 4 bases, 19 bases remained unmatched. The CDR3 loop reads CASRRTGTGGSLPYGYTF. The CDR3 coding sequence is TGTGCCAGTAGGAGAACCGGGACAGGAGGATCCCTCCCCTATGGCTACACCTTC.

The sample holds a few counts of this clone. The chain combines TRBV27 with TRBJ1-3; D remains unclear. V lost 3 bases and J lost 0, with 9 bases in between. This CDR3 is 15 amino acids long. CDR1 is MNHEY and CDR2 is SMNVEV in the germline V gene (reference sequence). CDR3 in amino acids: CASSLAGSSGNTIYF. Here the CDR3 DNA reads TGTGCCAGCAGTTTGGCAGGCTCCTCTGGAAACACCATATATTTT.